Below, 14 T cell receptor beta chains from the same sample are listed, as sequenced in a study of T cells in Graves' hyperthyroidism and ophthalmopathy. TCR beta CDR3 region amplification was performed from RNA transcripts. HTBI primers drove first-round RT-PCR of the TCR CDR3. Via MiXCR, TCRdb re-called the multiplex PCR reads, giving one row per CDR3 protein. The sample has hundreds of thousands of distinct CDR3 sequences, approximately 14% seen once. The sample taken for sequencing was blood. These receptors all come from a young woman with Graves' hyperthyroidism.

Comment on this clonotype: A single base separates this from a much larger clone, so it may be a read error. The chain carries TRBV27 and TRBJ2-7, with D possibly matching TRBD2 (7 bases). The CDR3 length is 16 residues. Germline values: CDR1 MNHEY, CDR2 SMNVEV (reference sequence). The germline V and J ends were trimmed by 6 bases and 4 bases, with 22 bases remaining between them. CDR3 nucleotide sequence: TGTGCCAGCAGCCCTTTGGGGGGGCGCGCGAGGTACGAGCAGTACTTC. Its protein product is CASSPLGGRARYEQYF.

This clonotype was observed at least ten times. This CDR3 reads CASSQVQEGENYGYTF. In nucleotides, the CDR3 is TGCGCCAGCAGCCAAGTTCAGGAGGGGGAGAACTATGGCTACACCTTC. J is TRBJ1-2 and V is TRBV4-1; the D gene is possibly TRBD1 (6 bases). Germline V lookup: CDR1 MGHRA, CDR2 YSYEKL. V lost 1 base to trimming and J lost 2 bases, with 14 bases between them. The CDR3 is 16 amino acids.

A few counts support this clonotype. This chain uses TRBV29-1 with TRBJ2-7, with 12 bases aligning to TRBD2. V was clipped by 8 bases and J by 7 bases; unmatched bases: 24. Germline V gene lookup returns CDR1 SQVTM and CDR2 ANQGSEA. This CDR3 has 18 amino acids. CDR3 in amino acids: CSTPRDRLLAGGGGEQYF. Here the CDR3 DNA reads TGCAGCACCCCCCGGGACAGACTACTAGCGGGAGGTGGTGGGGAGCAGTACTTC.

This clonotype came up many times. This chain uses TRBV12-3 or TRBV12-4 with TRBJ1-5; D not certain. The CDR3 sequence is 14 residues long. Trimming removed 2 bases from V and 9 bases from J, with 14 bases in between. CDR3 amino acids: CASSLRETGAPQHF. As DNA, the CDR3 is TGTGCCAGCAGTTTACGTGAAACTGGCGCGCCCCAGCATTTT.

The sample holds many counts of this clonotype. The V and J genes are TRBV20-1 and TRBJ2-7; tentatively, D is TRBD1 or TRBD2 (6 bases each). The CDR3 extends over 14 amino acids. V shed 3 bases and J shed 3 bases, with 15 bases lying between them. CDR1 and CDR2 from the germline V gene are DFQATT and SNEGSKA (reference sequence). CDR3 in DNA: TGCAGTGCTAGCGGCAGGGGAGGAGGCTACGAGCAGTACTTC. Encoded protein: CSASGRGGGYEQYF.

V gene TRBV28 combines with J gene TRBJ2-3, with TRBD2 identical over 13 bases. Germline-derived CDR1 and CDR2 are MDHEN and SYDVKM. Unmatched junction bases numbered 1, after V lost 2 bases and J lost 2 bases. The CDR3 runs 16 residues. The CDR3 here is CASSLGTSGTTDTQYF. The CDR3 DNA sequence: TGTGCCAGCAGTTTAGGGACTAGCGGGACCACAGATACGCAGTATTTT.

J is TRBJ1-5 and V is TRBV20-1, with 7 bases that match TRBD1. The CDR3 has 13 amino acids. The V segment lost 4 bases and the J segment 3 bases; nucleotides outside the gene matches: 3. CDR1 and CDR2 (germline): DFQATT, SNEGSKA (reference sequence). CDR3 loop: CSATGQTNQPQHF. The CDR3 DNA reads TGCAGTGCTACGGGACAGACCAATCAGCCCCAGCATTTT.

The V and J genes are TRBV7-2 and TRBJ2-3, with D perhaps matching TRBD2 (7 bases). V was cut by 1 base and J by 4 bases, with 24 bases left in between. Germline V gene sequence: CDR1 SGHTA, CDR2 FQGNSA. The CDR3 length is 19 residues. CDR3 DNA: TGTGCCAGCAGCTTAGTATCGGGCAGTTGGGGGGGCAGTGCAGATACGCAGTATTTT. It codes for CASSLVSGSWGGSADTQYF.

This clonotype has a count of ten or more. The V gene is TRBV6-1, the J gene TRBJ1-5; D gene ambiguous. CDR1 is MNHNS, CDR2 SASEGT, per germline. CDR3 size: 14 residues. Trimming took 8 bases from V and 7 from J, leaving 18 bases between them. The CDR3 DNA sequence: TGTGCCAGCTTTATGAAGGGCTCCGGACAGCCCCAGCATTTT. Protein: CASFMKGSGQPQHF.

The V and J genes are TRBV5-1 and TRBJ1-2, with 7 positions matching TRBD1. Germline trimming cut 5 bases from V and 8 bases from J; bases unmatched to any gene: 12. Germline V lookup: CDR1 SGHRS, CDR2 YFSETQ. The CDR3 has 14 amino acids. The DNA of the CDR3 is TGCGCCAGCAGTGACCCGACAGGGATCGGAGGCTACACCTTC. Residues: CASSDPTGIGGYTF.

This clonotype appeared many times. The J gene is TRBJ2-7, the V gene TRBV7-9; TRBD1 might be the D (6 bases). Trimming removed 5 bases at V and 4 bases at J, with 18 bases between. The CDR3 length is 15 residues. Germline CDR1 and CDR2: SEHNR and FQNEAQ (reference sequence). DNA for the CDR3: TGTGCCAGCAGCCCTAACCTCCGGGACACGTACGAGCAGTACTTC. This codes for CASSPNLRDTYEQYF.

This clonotype was observed at least ten times. The rearrangement links TRBV7-9 to TRBJ2-1; possible D gene TRBD1, 5 bases. The CDR3 has 14 amino acids. Per germline, CDR1 SEHNR and CDR2 FQNEAQ (reference sequence). Trimming removed 1 base from V and 5 bases from J, with 9 bases in between. The DNA of the CDR3 is TGTGCCAGCAGCTTAGTGTCAGGGAACAATGAGCAGTTCTTC. Residues: CASSLVSGNNEQFF.

In this sample, this clonotype turned up a few times. This chain connects TRBV19 to TRBJ2-1, with 11 bases matching TRBD2. The CDR3 runs 16 residues. The V segment lost 7 bases and the J segment 7 bases; nucleotides outside the gene matches: 12. CDR1 and CDR2 from the germline V gene are LNHDA and SQIVND (reference sequence). CDR3 sequence: CASTYNPGLAENEQFF. DNA for the CDR3: TGTGCCAGTACTTATAACCCGGGACTAGCGGAAAATGAGCAGTTCTTC.

This clonotype was counted at least ten times. V and J are TRBV2 and TRBJ2-7; 10 bases agree with TRBD2. The CDR3 spans 16 residues. Germline CDR1 is SNHLY and CDR2 is FYNNEI. J was trimmed by 2 bases and V by 6 bases; bases with no gene match: 10. Here the CDR3 reads CASRKGPGLAAYEQYF. DNA for the CDR3: TGTGCCAGCAGAAAAGGACCTGGACTAGCGGCCTACGAGCAGTACTTC.